These 28 T cell receptor beta chains share one sample of origin, sequenced in a study of blood T cell repertoires in COVID-19. Profiling relied on immunoSEQ multiplex PCR, and the TCRdb table lists in-frame clones only, not all of them. The repertoire consists of some 80,000 clones, with 85% to 90% occurring once and the leading ten covering under 25%. Sequenced material: peripheral blood. The receptors were gathered from a human donor in a cohort sampled during active COVID-19.

The rearrangement uses TRBV7-2 and TRBJ2-5; TRBD2 aligns across 12 bases. This CDR3 is 15 amino acids long. The V and J ends lost 3 bases and 5 bases, in that order; junction bases with no gene match: 4. Germline lookup yields CDR1 SGHTA and CDR2 FQGNSA. CDR3 region: CASSFTSGRSETQYF. Here the CDR3 DNA reads TGTGCCAGCAGCTTTACTAGCGGGAGGTCGGAGACCCAGTACTTC.

The chain links TRBV21-1 to TRBJ1-3. TRBV21-1 is a listed pseudogene. This CDR3 comprises 17 residues. The CDR3 DNA sequence: TGTGCCAGCAGCAAAGATCGGAGCGGCACCCTTCGGAACACCATATATTTT. Translating gives CASSKDRSGTLRNTIYF.

The CDR3 spells CASSRRQGLEAFF. DNA for the CDR3: TGTGCCAGCAGTCGTCGACAGGGTCTTGAAGCTTTCTTT. The chain couples TRBV12-3 or TRBV12-4 to TRBJ1-1; 7 positions match TRBD1. V was pared by 5 bases and J by 7 bases, with 7 bases of the junction left unmatched. The CDR3 is made up of 13 amino acids.

The chain combines TRBV28 with TRBJ2-1, with TRBD2 matching over 13 bases. The ends lost 6 bases at V and 1 base at J; junction bases unmatched: 12. The CDR3 covers 19 residues. Germline loops: CDR1 MDHEN, CDR2 SYDVKM. The CDR3 loop reads CASRPPGLAGSSSYNEQFF. The CDR3 DNA sequence: TGTGCCAGCAGACCCCCGGGACTAGCGGGATCTTCATCCTACAATGAGCAGTTCTTC.

This chain links TRBV15 with TRBJ2-7; no clear D. The CDR3 is made up of 15 amino acids. The ends were cut back, 0 bases at V and 3 bases at J, with 12 bases in the middle. Germline V lookup: CDR1 LNHNV, CDR2 YYDKDF (reference sequence). The CDR3 loop reads CATSRDSSGNYEQYF. CDR3 coding DNA: TGTGCCACCAGCAGAGATAGTTCAGGTAACTACGAGCAGTACTTC.

This clone has a single count. The J gene is TRBJ2-4, the V gene TRBV9; 11 bases fit TRBD1. V lost 4 bases, J lost 3 bases, and 3 bases stayed unmatched. The CDR3 loop spans 15 amino acids. From germline, CDR1 is SGDLS and CDR2 YYNGEE. Written as DNA, the CDR3 is TGTGCCAGCAGCCAAGGGACAGGGGGCAAAAACATTCAGTACTTC. Its translation is CASSQGTGGKNIQYF.

V is TRBV5-1 and J is TRBJ2-5; 10 nucleotides line up with TRBD1. Germline CDR1 is SGHRS and CDR2 is YFSETQ. Germline trimming cut 6 bases from V and 4 bases from J; bases unmatched to any gene: 9. There are 15 residues in the CDR3. CDR3 DNA: TGCGCCAGCAACCTCCAGGGACAGGGGACAGAGACCCAGTACTTC. Amino acid sequence: CASNLQGQGTETQYF. The full variable domain, with the rest looked up from reference TRBV5-1 and TRBJ2-5, is KAGVTQTPRYLIKTRGQQVTLSCSPISGHRSVSWYQQTPGQGLQFLFEYFSETQRNKGNFPGRFSGRQFSNSRSEMNVSTLELGDSALYLCASNLQGQGTETQYFGPGTRLLVL.

This clone was observed a handful of times. The chain combines TRBV19 with TRBJ2-3; 9 positions match TRBD1. Trimming took 10 bases from V and 4 from J; bases not matched to a gene: 6. The CDR3 contains 13 residues. In germline, CDR1 is LNHDA, CDR2 SQIVND (reference sequence). The CDR3 DNA sequence: TGTGCCACCCTTCGGACAGGGGCAGATACGCAGTATTTT. As protein: CATLRTGADTQYF.

The V call is TRBV27, the J call TRBJ2-3, with a tentative D call TRBD1 (6 bases). Trimming left V 6 bases short and J 1 base short, with 11 bases between. Germline V gives CDR1 MNHEY, CDR2 SMNVEV (reference sequence). The CDR3 consists of 14 residues. CDR3 in amino acids: CASSSHRGTDTQYF. CDR3 coding DNA: TGTGCCAGCAGCTCTCACAGGGGCACAGATACGCAGTATTTT.

The chain joins TRBV19 to TRBJ2-3; 10 bases align to TRBD2. Looked up from germline, CDR1 is LNHDA and CDR2 is SQIVND (reference sequence). The CDR3 spans 18 residues. V was clipped by 6 bases and J by 5 bases; unmatched bases: 17. This CDR3 is CASRNRGASGGAVDTQYF. In DNA form, the CDR3 reads TGTGCCAGTAGGAACCGGGGCGCGAGCGGGGGGGCAGTAGATACGCAGTATTTT.

This chain joins TRBV19 and TRBJ2-3; 16 nucleotides line up with TRBD2. The V and J ends lost 7 bases and 5 bases, in that order; junction bases with no gene match: 12. The CDR3 contains 18 residues. Germline-derived CDR1 and CDR2 are LNHDA and SQIVND (reference sequence). CDR3 sequence: CASTRASGLAGGGDTQYF. The CDR3 coding sequence is TGTGCCAGTACCCGGGCTTCGGGACTAGCGGGAGGGGGAGATACGCAGTATTTT.

This chain joins TRBV6-5 and TRBJ1-3; D ambiguous. The CDR3 length is 15 residues. CDR1 and CDR2 from the germline V gene are MNHEY and SVGAGI. Trimming took 0 bases from V and 4 from J, leaving 10 bases between them. The CDR3 is CASSYSQRGGNTIYF. Here the CDR3 DNA reads TGTGCCAGCAGTTACTCGCAGAGAGGAGGAAACACCATATATTTT.

The gene calls are TRBV11-2 and TRBJ2-7; TRBD1 matches 7 bases. This CDR3 is 14 amino acids long. V lost 3 bases, J lost 4 bases, and 6 bases stayed unmatched. The germline CDR1 and CDR2 sequences are SGHAT and FQNNGV. CDR3 nucleotides: TGTGCCAGCAGCTTGACAGGGTACGGATACGAGCAGTACTTC. Amino acids: CASSLTGYGYEQYF.

The genes are TRBV3-1 (or the pseudogene TRBV3-2) and TRBJ2-5, with D possibly TRBD2 on 7 matching bases. The CDR3 contains 14 residues. Germline values: CDR1 LGHDT, CDR2 YNNKEL (reference sequence). V lost 1 base and J 8 bases, leaving 14 bases between the germline ends. The CDR3 DNA reads as TGTGCCAGCAGCCAAGGGCGCGGGGGCACAACCCAGTACTTC. Translating it yields CASSQGRGGTTQYF.

DNA of the CDR3: TGTGCCAGCAGTGGGGTAGCGGGGTTGTCCTACGAGCAGTACTTC. It encodes CASSGVAGLSYEQYF. The chain couples TRBV6-2 or TRBV6-3 to TRBJ2-7; 8 nucleotides agree with TRBD2. In germline, CDR1 is MNHEY, CDR2 SVGEGT. Germline trimming cut 5 bases from V and 1 base from J; bases unmatched to any gene: 7. The CDR3 is 15 residues long.

The V gene is TRBV28, the J gene TRBJ2-7; the D gene is possibly TRBD2 (6 bases). Deletions cut 6 bases from V and 0 bases from J, with 18 bases between. This CDR3 region has 16 residues. In germline, CDR1 is MDHEN, CDR2 SYDVKM. CDR3 in DNA: TGTGCCAGCAGCTCCCCGGGGGTCTCTCACTCCTACGAGCAGTACTTC. Protein product: CASSSPGVSHSYEQYF.

This chain uses TRBV19 with TRBJ1-1; D is ambiguous. The CDR3 extends over 13 amino acids. The germline CDR1 and CDR2 sequences are LNHDA and SQIVND (reference sequence). Trimming cost V 3 bases and J 1 base, with 6 bases left between them. CDR3 loop: CASSITGNTEAFF. The CDR3 nucleotides read TGTGCCAGTAGTATCACGGGGAACACTGAAGCTTTCTTT. Drawing the rest from reference TRBV19 and TRBJ1-1, the complete variable domain is DGGITQSPKYLFRKEGQNVTLSCEQNLNHDAMYWYRQDPGQGLRLIYYSQIVNDFQKGDIAEGYSVSREKKESFPLTVTSAQKNPTAFYLCASSITGNTEAFFGQGTRLTVV.

This chain links TRBV4-2 with TRBJ2-3; TRBD2 matches at 10 bases. CDR1 is LGHNA and CDR2 is YNFKEQ in the germline V gene. This CDR3 has 16 residues. J gave up 4 bases and V 3 bases, and 7 bases lay outside the gene matches. CDR3 nucleotide sequence: TGTGCCAGCAGCCAGGAAGCGGGGGGGCTCGCAGATACGCAGTATTTT. Amino acids: CASSQEAGGLADTQYF.

This clone occurred once. The chain carries TRBV5-6 and TRBJ2-2; 9 bases align to TRBD2. The CDR3 covers 15 residues. The junction had 6 bases not matched to a gene; V was cut back by 4 bases and J by 5 bases. The germline CDR1 and CDR2 sequences are SGHDT and YYEEEE. Here the CDR3 reads CASSRREGRTGELFF. The CDR3 DNA follows: TGTGCCAGCAGCAGGCGGGAGGGCCGGACCGGGGAGCTGTTTTTT.

This rearrangement joins TRBV25-1 to TRBJ2-3, with 7 bases fitting TRBD1. The CDR3 runs to 14 residues. The germline gives CDR1 MGHDK, CDR2 SYGVNS. The J segment lost 5 bases and the V segment lost 7 bases, leaving 9 bases of the junction unmatched. CDR3 coding DNA: TGTGCCAGCAACAGACAGGGTTTCGGAGATACGCAGTATTTT. Encoded protein: CASNRQGFGDTQYF.

The chain links TRBV6-5 to TRBJ1-3; D is ambiguous. Germline-derived CDR1 and CDR2 are MNHEY and SVGAGI. The CDR3 spans 13 residues. Trimming removed 6 bases from V and 1 base from J, with 7 bases in between. DNA of the CDR3: TGTGCCAGCAGACGAGAGTCTGGAAACACCATATATTTT. The encoded protein is CASRRESGNTIYF.

This sequence joins TRBV9 and TRBJ1-4; 7 nucleotides match TRBD1. This CDR3 is built from 14 residues. CDR1 and CDR2 (germline): SGDLS, YYNGEE. V shed 4 bases and J 3 bases; nucleotides not matched to a gene: 3. The chain's CDR3 is CASSKTGSNEKLFF. For the CDR3, the DNA is TGTGCCAGCAGCAAGACAGGGTCTAATGAAAAACTGTTTTTT.

The rearrangement links TRBV24-1 to TRBJ1-5, with 9 bases that match TRBD1. Germline CDR1 reads KGHDR; CDR2 reads SFDVKD. Trimming at V came to 4 bases and at J to 6 bases, leaving 9 bases not matched to a gene. This CDR3 has 16 residues. CDR3 in DNA: TGTGCCACCAGTGAGGGACAGGGCCGTCGTGGTCAGCCCCAGCATTTT. This sequence encodes CATSEGQGRRGQPQHF.

This chain links TRBV7-2 with TRBJ2-7; 7 bases match TRBD2. V dropped 1 base and J dropped 3; count of bases not matched to a gene: 6. CDR3 size: 15 residues. Germline V CDR1 and CDR2: SGHTA, FQGNSA. For the CDR3, the DNA is TGTGCCAGCAGCTTAGAGAGACCGGGGGGCTACGAGCAGTACTTC. Translated: CASSLERPGGYEQYF.

This chain joins TRBV11-2 and TRBJ1-1; D ambiguous. CDR3 length equals 14 residues. V lost 5 bases to trimming and J lost 4 bases, with 14 bases between them. Germline V gene sequence: CDR1 SGHAT, CDR2 FQNNGV. CDR3 nucleotides: TGTGCCAGCAGCCCCAGAATAGGAGGCACTGAAGCTTTCTTT. Translating it yields CASSPRIGGTEAFF.

The chain combines TRBV5-6 with TRBJ1-5; the match to TRBD1 covers 7 bases. V was clipped by 4 bases and J by 0 bases; unmatched bases: 10. CDR3 size: 17 residues. Germline V gives CDR1 SGHDT, CDR2 YYEEEE. The CDR3 sequence is CASSRRDRGFSNQPQHF. The DNA for the CDR3 is TGTGCCAGCAGCCGTCGGGACAGAGGGTTTAGCAATCAGCCCCAGCATTTT.

The chain uses TRBV2 and TRBJ2-2, with 15 nucleotides matching TRBD2. The CDR3 runs 17 residues. The ends lost 6 bases at V and 8 bases at J; junction bases unmatched: 10. From germline, CDR1 is SNHLY and CDR2 FYNNEI. CDR3 nucleotides: TGTGCCAGCAGACGGACTAGCGGGAGGGAGATAGTGGGGGAGCTGTTTTTT. Its translation: CASRRTSGREIVGELFF.

This chain connects TRBV29-1 to TRBJ2-2; TRBD2 agrees at 8 bases. The CDR3 length is 14 residues. Germline V gene data show CDR1 as SQVTM and CDR2 as ANQGSEA. J lost 0 bases, V lost 7 bases, and 4 bases had no gene match. The CDR3 sequence: CSGVAGTNTGELFF. As DNA, the CDR3 is TGCAGCGGGGTAGCGGGGACGAACACCGGGGAGCTGTTTTTT.